The TCR beta chain described here comes from a study of OX40 agonist ivuxolimab in advanced cancers. Across the whole study: A male proportion of about 86% was recorded, with mean age approximately 56 years and range roughly 23 to 79.

Study conclusions and caveats: Among expanded peripheral T cells, antigen specificity went undetermined. Circulating CD4+ and CD8+ T cells showed clonal expansion by week 6 at 0.1 to 3.0 mg/kg.

On this clone: The antigen remains unidentified.

V lost 0 bases to trimming and J lost 1 base, with 13 bases between them. The CDR3 length is 16 residues. CDR1 SGDLS and CDR2 YYNGEE come from the germline V gene. The protocol was immunoSEQ multiplex PCR, while the TCRdb copy is restricted to in-frame clones and leaves out a portion. The data show some 37,000 clones, with approximately 80% seen just once and around 10% held by the top ten. Exclusion applied to patients with autoimmune disease history or systemic immunosuppression. The sequenced sample was CD4+ or CD8+ T cells sorted from blood, obtained in a trial of the OX40 agonist ivuxolimab. This rearrangement joins TRBV9 to TRBJ2-5; TRBD1 is a possible D gene (5 bases). The clonotype comes from an adult with an advanced solid tumor such as melanoma, head and neck, liver or kidney cancer. CDR3 DNA: TGTGCCAGCAGCGTAGGGGGCGGTATATCCCAAGAGACCCAGTACTTC. Protein sequence: CASSVGGGISQETQYF.